A single sample is the source of the 16 T cell receptor beta chains below, sequenced in a study of blood T cell repertoires in COVID-19. Libraries were prepared by immunoSEQ multiplex PCR; TCRdb keeps only in-frame clonotypes and omits some of them. This sample has more than 55,000 clones; 70% to 90% occur once, and the top ten carry approximately 4.8%. The sample comprised peripheral blood. These receptor sequences come from a man in his 60s with acute or convalescent COVID-19.

This rearrangement joins TRBV3-1 (or the pseudogene TRBV3-2) to TRBJ1-6; 7 nucleotides agree with TRBD1. Germline V gives CDR1 LGHDT, CDR2 YNNKEL (reference sequence). This CDR3 has 14 amino acids. The V and J ends lost 5 bases and 5 bases, in that order; junction bases with no gene match: 3. The CDR3 DNA follows: TGTGCCAGCAGCTCACAGGGGAATAATTCACCCCTCCACTTT. It translates to CASSSQGNNSPLHF.

This clone showed up just a few times. This sequence joins TRBV6-5 and TRBJ2-6; D gene ambiguous. The germline CDR1 and CDR2 sequences are MNHEY and SVGAGI. V shed 4 bases and J shed 0 bases, with 7 bases lying between them. CDR3 length equals 15 residues. The CDR3 DNA follows: TGTGCCAGCAGTTCCCTAATCTCTGGGGCCAACGTCCTGACTTTC. Its protein product is CASSSLISGANVLTF.

The chain combines TRBV5-1 with TRBJ2-2; the D gene is possibly TRBD1 (5 bases). CDR3 length equals 13 residues. Germline CDR1 reads SGHRS; CDR2 reads YFSETQ. Trimming shortened V by 1 base and J by 6 bases, and 7 bases separated the two germline ends. This chain's CDR3 is CASSLQGSGELFF. The CDR3 bases are TGCGCCAGCAGCTTGCAGGGCTCCGGGGAGCTGTTTTTT.

The V gene is TRBV18, the J gene TRBJ1-5, with D unclear. The germline CDR1 and CDR2 sequences are KGHSH and LQKENI. The CDR3 length is 14 residues. V was shortened by 4 bases and J by 3 bases, with 10 bases between the two germline ends. As DNA, the CDR3 is TGTGCCAGCTCACTAAGCTCCTACAATCAGCCCCAGCATTTT. This translates into CASSLSSYNQPQHF. Using reference TRBV18 and TRBJ1-5 for the parts outside the CDR3, the full variable domain is NAGVMQNPRHLVRRRGQEARLRCSPMKGHSHVYWYRQLPEEGLKFMVYLQKENIIDESGMPKERFSAEFPKEGPSILRIQQVVRGDSAAYFCASSLSSYNQPQHFGDGTRLSIL.

The chain couples TRBV6-5 to TRBJ2-7, with TRBD1 identical over 8 bases. This CDR3 has 14 residues. The trim removed 8 bases at V and 2 bases at J, leaving 8 bases unmatched. CDR1 MNHEY and CDR2 SVGAGI come from the germline V gene. The CDR3 region has the DNA TGTGCCAGCGGTACTCGCAGGGGGCCCTACGAGCAGTACTTC. This translates into CASGTRRGPYEQYF.

This chain links TRBV7-9 with TRBJ1-5; D gene ambiguous. This CDR3 is 13 amino acids long. Germline values: CDR1 SEHNR, CDR2 FQNEAQ (reference sequence). V lost 5 bases and J 4 bases, leaving 9 bases between the germline ends. DNA of the CDR3: TGTGCCAGCAGCCCAAGGGAGAATCAGCCCCAGCATTTT. Translation gives CASSPRENQPQHF. Variable domain in full (rest from reference TRBV7-9 and TRBJ1-5): DTGVSQNPRHKITKRGQNVTFRCDPISEHNRLYWYRQTLGQGPEFLTYFQNEAQLEKSRLLSDRFSAERPKGSFSTLEIQRTEQGDSAMYLCASSPRENQPQHFGDGTRLSIL.

V usage is TRBV5-6 and J usage is TRBJ1-3, with 8 positions matching TRBD1. Losses at the gene ends were 4 bases for V and 4 bases for J; bases not matched to a gene: 7. The CDR3 spans 15 residues. The germline V gene has CDR1 SGHDT and CDR2 YYEEEE. CDR3 sequence (DNA): TGTGCCAGCAGCCTATGGGACAGGCCGGGAAACACCATATATTTT. Amino acid sequence: CASSLWDRPGNTIYF.

The rearrangement uses TRBV12-3 or TRBV12-4 and TRBJ2-5, with 7 bases matching TRBD2. The CDR3 is 13 amino acids. V gave up 6 bases and J gave up 2 bases; unmatched junction bases: 3. Here the CDR3 DNA reads TGTGCCAGCAGCCTAGCGGCTCAAGAGACCCAGTACTTC. Protein sequence: CASSLAAQETQYF.

Details on this clone: A junction end diverges from the germline sequence, so it may reflect a read error. The CDR3 DNA sequence: TGTGCCAGTAGGATAGGGAGCTCTGGGGCCAACGTCCTGACTTTC. Translation gives CASRIGSSGANVLTF. The chain has TRBV19 and TRBJ2-6; weak D call: TRBD2 (5 bases). The CDR3 is made up of 15 amino acids. CDR1 and CDR2 (germline): LNHDA, SQIVND (reference sequence). The variable domain in full, with the rest retrieved from reference TRBV19 and TRBJ2-6, is DGGITQSPKYLFRKEGQNVTLSCEQNLNHDAMYWYRQDPGQGLRLIYYSQIVNDFQKGDIAEGYSVSREKKESFPLTVTSAQKNPTAFYLCASRIGSSGANVLTFGAGSRLTVL.

The V and J genes are TRBV28 and TRBJ2-5; TRBD1 or TRBD2 may be the D gene (5 bases each). The CDR3 covers 15 residues. Trimming pared 6 bases from V and 2 bases from J, leaving 16 bases between. Germline assignment: CDR1 MDHEN and CDR2 SYDVKM. The CDR3 nucleotides read TGTGCCAGCAGCTTACTAGGGGCAGAACAAGAGACCCAGTACTTC. It specifies CASSLLGAEQETQYF.

The chain recombines TRBV28 with TRBJ2-7; 11 nucleotides agree with TRBD1. Germline lookup yields CDR1 MDHEN and CDR2 SYDVKM. The junction had 14 bases not matched to a gene; V was cut back by 4 bases and J by 12 bases. The CDR3 is 15 residues long. This CDR3 reads CASSSTGTGGSGAYF. As DNA, the CDR3 is TGTGCCAGCAGTTCGACCGGGACAGGGGGGAGTGGCGCGTACTTC.

The chain combines TRBV4-2 with TRBJ2-3; perhaps TRBD1 as D (5 bases). The germline CDR1 and CDR2 sequences are LGHNA and YNFKEQ. The V and J ends lost 0 bases and 1 base respectively, with 8 bases between them. The length of the CDR3 is 15 residues. Written as DNA, the CDR3 is TGTGCCAGCAGCCAAGAGTACAGGCGCACAGATACGCAGTATTTT. The encoded protein is CASSQEYRRTDTQYF.

CDR3 DNA sequence: TGTGCCAGCAGCTCGGAGGGTTTCTCTGGAAACACCATATATTTT. Residues: CASSSEGFSGNTIYF. This chain joins TRBV9 and TRBJ1-3; D is unresolved. Germline V gene data show CDR1 as SGDLS and CDR2 as YYNGEE. Trimming shortened V by 4 bases and J by 0 bases, and 11 bases separated the two germline ends. This CDR3 is built from 15 residues.

The V call is TRBV16, the J call TRBJ1-2; TRBD1 agrees at 10 bases. Trimming at V came to 4 bases and at J to 0 bases, leaving 5 bases not matched to a gene. This CDR3 comprises 16 residues. Germline V gives CDR1 KGHSY, CDR2 FQNENV. The chain's CDR3 is CASSRTGTGANYGYTF. The CDR3 coding sequence is TGTGCCAGCAGCCGCACCGGGACAGGGGCTAACTATGGCTACACCTTC.

The rearrangement joins TRBV6-5 to TRBJ2-1; D remains unclear. Germline V lookup: CDR1 MNHEY, CDR2 SVGAGI. With 8 bases removed from V and 4 bases from J, the gap between germline ends came to 15 bases. The CDR3 runs to 14 residues. The CDR3 spells CASSAEREYNEQFF. The CDR3 nucleotides are TGTGCCAGCTCGGCGGAGCGAGAATACAATGAGCAGTTCTTC.

The chain links TRBV5-1 to TRBJ1-6, with unresolved D. The CDR3 totals 14 residues. Germline V lookup: CDR1 SGHRS, CDR2 YFSETQ. Trimming pared 0 bases from V and 7 bases from J, leaving 8 bases between. CDR3 nucleotide sequence: TGCGCCAGCAGCTTGGCCATCAGGAATTCACCCCTCCACTTT. It translates to CASSLAIRNSPLHF.